The 20 T cell receptor beta chains below were found in one sample sequenced in a study of PD-1 blockade in mismatch repair-deficient tumors. Sequencing used immunoSEQ multiplex PCR; TCRdb keeps in-frame clones, though not all of them. The sample has some 100,000 clones; under 90% are singletons. The sample in question was peripheral blood, obtained 36 weeks after starting pembrolizumab. These receptors originate from an adult with mismatch repair-deficient cancer.

In its sample, this clone ranks as medium-sized. The CDR3 DNA reads TGTGCCAGCAGTCAAGGGACTGAAGCTTTCTTT. Translation gives CASSQGTEAFF. The chain couples TRBV27 to TRBJ1-1; unclear D gene. The V end was cut by 5 bases, the J end by 5 bases, with 6 bases between. The germline gives CDR1 MNHEY, CDR2 SMNVEV (reference sequence). The CDR3 contains 11 residues.

This clone was recorded a few times. A junction boundary mismatches the germline segment, possibly from a read error. The rearrangement uses TRBV7-7 and TRBJ2-5, with TRBD2 identical over 12 bases. Germline V gives CDR1 SSHAT, CDR2 FNYEAQ (reference sequence). The length of the CDR3 is 16 residues. CDR3 loop: CASSPSGLAGLETQYF. CDR3 nucleotide sequence: TGTGCTAGCAGCCCCTCGGGACTAGCGGGCCTAGAGACCCAGTACTTC.

The chain uses TRBV4-1 and TRBJ1-5; no reliable D call. The ends were cut back, 0 bases at V and 7 bases at J, with 7 bases in the middle. The CDR3 has 13 amino acids. Germline assignment: CDR1 MGHRA and CDR2 YSYEKL. CDR3 sequence (DNA): TGCGCCAGCAGCCAAGACTCAATCCAGCCCCAGCATTTT. Its translation is CASSQDSIQPQHF.

The V gene is TRBV4-2, the J gene TRBJ1-2, with TRBD1 matching over 12 bases. Germline CDR1 and CDR2: LGHNA and YNFKEQ. This CDR3 contains 16 residues. The trim removed 1 base at V and 5 bases at J, leaving 5 bases unmatched. The CDR3 DNA reads as TGTGCCAGCAGCCAAGGTCGGGACAGGGGGCTGTATGGCTACACCTTC. Its translation is CASSQGRDRGLYGYTF.

The chain is built from TRBV21-1 and TRBJ2-1; the D call TRBD2 from the table was never checked on the DNA. TRBV21-1 is shown as a pseudogene. CDR3 length: 23 residues. The CDR3 DNA reads TGTGCCAGCAGCCCAGAGACCGGGACAGGGAGGGAGGGTAGCGGGAGTGTAGAGAATGAGCAGTTCTTC. Translation gives CASSPETGTGREGSGSVENEQFF.

This chain links TRBV27 with TRBJ1-5; a possible D gene is TRBD1 (5 bases). This CDR3 is built from 14 residues. Germline V gene data show CDR1 as MNHEY and CDR2 as SMNVEV (reference sequence). The germline V and J ends were trimmed by 3 bases and 3 bases, with 9 bases remaining between them. As DNA, the CDR3 is TGTGCCAGCAGTTTGGGACCGTACAATCAGCCCCAGCATTTT. The encoded protein is CASSLGPYNQPQHF.

The J gene is TRBJ2-5, the V gene TRBV7-2, with a possible D match to TRBD1 (5 bases). Deletions cut 5 bases from V and 0 bases from J, with 10 bases between. Germline assignment: CDR1 SGHTA and CDR2 FQGNSA. The CDR3 extends over 14 amino acids. CDR3 coding DNA: TGTGCCAGCAGCCCAGGGTTTTACCAAGAGACCCAGTACTTC. It specifies CASSPGFYQETQYF.

This chain links TRBV27 with TRBJ1-2; perhaps TRBD1 as D (6 bases). Trimming pared 5 bases from V and 5 bases from J, leaving 18 bases between. In germline, CDR1 is MNHEY, CDR2 SMNVEV (reference sequence). This CDR3 is built from 15 residues. CDR3 nucleotides: TGTGCCAGCAGTAACCCCCTTTATGGACAGTATGGCTACACCTTC. Translation: CASSNPLYGQYGYTF.

This clone was picked up one time. The V and J genes are TRBV30 and TRBJ1-5, with 7 nucleotides matching TRBD1. This CDR3 contains 13 residues. The germline gives CDR1 GTSNPN, CDR2 SVGIG (reference sequence). V lost 3 bases and J lost 7; bases outside the gene matches: 6. This CDR3 reads CAWRQGEGQPQHF. CDR3 nucleotides: TGTGCCTGGAGGCAGGGGGAAGGACAGCCCCAGCATTTT.

The chain joins TRBV5-1 to TRBJ2-3; D possibly corresponds to TRBD2 (6 bases). Germline CDR1 reads SGHRS; CDR2 reads YFSETQ. The CDR3 loop spans 15 amino acids. With 6 bases removed from V and 0 bases from J, the gap between germline ends came to 14 bases. The CDR3 sequence: CASTPLAASTDTQYF. The CDR3 nucleotides read TGCGCCAGCACCCCACTAGCAGCTAGCACAGATACGCAGTATTTT. Full variable domain (outside the CDR3, taken from reference TRBV5-1 and TRBJ2-3): KAGVTQTPRYLIKTRGQQVTLSCSPISGHRSVSWYQQTPGQGLQFLFEYFSETQRNKGNFPGRFSGRQFSNSRSEMNVSTLELGDSALYLCASTPLAASTDTQYFGPGTRLTVL.

The chain carries TRBV4-3 and TRBJ2-7, with 9 nucleotides matching TRBD1. After removal of 3 bases from V and 5 bases from J, the junction contained 5 bases not matched to a gene. Germline loops: CDR1 LGHNA, CDR2 YSLEER. The CDR3 contains 14 residues. CDR3 DNA: TGCGCCAGCAGCCAGGCGGACAGGGGCCACGAGCAGTACTTC. It codes for CASSQADRGHEQYF.

The chain recombines TRBV20-1 with TRBJ2-1, with D perhaps matching TRBD2 (6 bases). The germline CDR1 and CDR2 sequences are DFQATT and SNEGSKA (reference sequence). The CDR3 length is 11 residues. V dropped 2 bases and J dropped 9 bases, with 8 bases sitting between them. The CDR3 DNA follows: TGCAGTGCTAGATCGGGGGTTGAGCAGTTCTTC. Protein product: CSARSGVEQFF.

The J gene is TRBJ2-7, the V gene TRBV21-1; the table's D call, TRBD1, was not checked against the DNA. TRBV21-1 counts as a pseudogene. This CDR3 is built from 14 residues. The CDR3 nucleotides are TGTGCCAGCAAGAGACAGTTTGGCCCTTACGAGCAGTACTTC. Protein: CASKRQFGPYEQYF.

The chain couples TRBV18 to TRBJ2-7; 7 bases match TRBD1. The V segment lost 1 base and the J segment 7 bases; nucleotides outside the gene matches: 10. Germline assignment: CDR1 KGHSH and CDR2 LQKENI. The CDR3 has 15 residues. The CDR3 sequence is CASSPLTGTPEEQYF. CDR3 nucleotide sequence: TGTGCCAGCTCACCACTGACAGGGACGCCGGAGGAGCAGTACTTC. Based on the CDR3 plus reference TRBV18 and TRBJ2-7, the full variable domain is NAGVMQNPRHLVRRRGQEARLRCSPMKGHSHVYWYRQLPEEGLKFMVYLQKENIIDESGMPKERFSAEFPKEGPSILRIQQVVRGDSAAYFCASSPLTGTPEEQYFGPGTRLTVT.

This clone was found once. The chain employs TRBV19 and TRBJ1-5, with 10 bases that match TRBD1. The V and J ends lost 3 bases and 7 bases, in that order; junction bases with no gene match: 9. CDR1 is LNHDA, CDR2 SQIVND, per germline (reference sequence). The CDR3 has 16 amino acids. The CDR3 region has the DNA TGTGCCAGTAGTATCACCGGGACAGGGGTAGGGCAGCCCCAGCATTTT. Encoded protein: CASSITGTGVGQPQHF.

The V gene is TRBV7-3, the J gene TRBJ1-1; perhaps TRBD1 as D (6 bases). Germline V gene data show CDR1 as SGHTA and CDR2 as FQGTGA. The V gene lost 1 base and the J gene lost 7 bases, with 13 bases spanning the gap. The CDR3 is made up of 14 amino acids. The CDR3 spells CASSLIGGRNEAFF. CDR3 bases: TGTGCCAGCAGCTTAATTGGGGGCAGGAATGAAGCTTTCTTT.

The V call is TRBV19, the J call TRBJ2-7; D possibly corresponds to TRBD1 (6 bases). Deletions cut 4 bases from V and 4 bases from J, with 14 bases between. The CDR3 consists of 14 residues. Germline V gene data show CDR1 as LNHDA and CDR2 as SQIVND (reference sequence). Here the CDR3 reads CASSSGWGRYEQYF. The CDR3 DNA reads as TGTGCCAGTAGTAGTGGCTGGGGGCGGTACGAGCAGTACTTC. Using reference TRBV19 and TRBJ2-7 for the parts outside the CDR3, the full variable domain is DGGITQSPKYLFRKEGQNVTLSCEQNLNHDAMYWYRQDPGQGLRLIYYSQIVNDFQKGDIAEGYSVSREKKESFPLTVTSAQKNPTAFYLCASSSGWGRYEQYFGPGTRLTVT.

This rearrangement joins TRBV6-5 to TRBJ2-2, with 10 positions matching TRBD1. CDR1 is MNHEY and CDR2 is SVGAGI in the germline V gene. The CDR3 runs to 16 residues. V gave up 3 bases and J gave up 1 base; unmatched junction bases: 2. For the CDR3, the DNA is TGTGCCAGCAGTTATGGACAGGGGGGGAACACCGGGGAGCTGTTTTTT. It is translated as CASSYGQGGNTGELFF.

This clone was detected only once. The J gene is TRBJ2-7, the V gene TRBV2, with D possibly matching TRBD1 (6 bases). Per germline, CDR1 SNHLY and CDR2 FYNNEI. V was cut by 4 bases and J by 1 base, with 20 bases left in between. The CDR3 is made up of 17 amino acids. CDR3 in DNA: TGTGCCAGCAGTGCGAGTTTGGTCGGACAGATTTCCTACGAGCAGTACTTC. Protein product: CASSASLVGQISYEQYF. Full variable domain (outside the CDR3, taken from reference TRBV2 and TRBJ2-7): EPEVTQTPSHQVTQMGQEVILRCVPISNHLYFYWYRQILGQKVEFLVSFYNNEISEKSEIFDDQFSVERPDGSNFTLKIRSTKLEDSAMYFCASSASLVGQISYEQYFGPGTRLTVT.

The chain couples TRBV7-8 to TRBJ2-3; D gene unclear. The length of the CDR3 is 13 residues. Germline CDR1 and CDR2: SGHVS and FQNEAQ. Between the trimmed V and J ends, which lost 1 base and 0 bases, there was a span of 2 bases. CDR3 sequence: CASSLGSTDTQYF. CDR3 sequence (DNA): TGTGCCAGCAGCTTAGGTAGCACAGATACGCAGTATTTT.